These T cell receptor beta chains were read from a single sample in a study of Tregs in tolerant kidney transplant recipients. TCRdb's table, derived via immunoSEQ multiplex PCR, lists solely in-frame clones and lacks some. This sample has about 120,000 clones; 85% to 95% occur once, and the top ten carry over 0.5%. What was sequenced was CD4+ T cells from blood. The origin of the receptors is a human donor in good health. Both conserved end residues are part of each CDR3. A D gene is named only where the DNA matches it firmly. A row's size may be missing; if present it is once, few, many or a size class.

size: once; D: TRBD1; J: TRBJ2-3; V: TRBV6-5; CDR3: CASSMTGSTDTQYF; DNA: TGTGCCAGCAGCATGACAGGGAGCACAGATACGCAGTATTTT
size: NA; D: NA; J: TRBJ1-3; V: TRBV25-1; CDR3: CASSGDGLGGNTIYF; DNA: TGTGCCAGCAGTGGGGACGGTTTAGGTGGAAACACCATATATTTT
size: NA; D: NA; J: TRBJ2-1; V: TRBV5-1; CDR3: CASRSLWRAERNEQFF; DNA: TGCGCCAGTCGTTCTCTTTGGCGGGCAGAGAGGAATGAGCAGTTCTTC
size: NA; D: NA; J: TRBJ1-1; V: TRBV5-1; CDR3: CASSRAGTADMNTEAFF; DNA: TGCGCCAGCAGCAGAGCCGGGACCGCAGATATGAACACTGAAGCTTTCTTT
size: NA; D: TRBD2; J: TRBJ2-2; V: TRBV11-2; CDR3: CASSPSGRATGELFF; DNA: TGTGCCAGCAGCCCGAGCGGGAGGGCCACCGGGGAGCTGTTTTTT
size: NA; D: TRBD2; J: TRBJ2-5; V: TRBV11-2; CDR3: CASSFGTSGSRETQYF; DNA: TGTGCCAGCAGCTTTGGGACTAGCGGGAGTCGGGAGACCCAGTACTTC
size: NA; D: TRBD1; J: TRBJ2-5; V: TRBV19; CDR3: CASGQGAGETQYF; DNA: TGTGCCAGCGGACAGGGGGCAGGAGAGACCCAGTACTTC
size: once; D: NA; J: TRBJ2-7; V: TRBV6-1; CDR3: CASRGERTAYEQYF; DNA: TGTGCCAGCAGGGGTGAGCGGACTGCCTACGAGCAGTACTTC
size: NA; D: NA; J: TRBJ1-5; V: TRBV11-2; CDR3: CASSFGQNQPQHF; DNA: TGTGCCAGCAGCTTCGGACAGAATCAGCCCCAGCATTTT
size: NA; D: TRBD2; J: TRBJ2-3; V: TRBV7-9; CDR3: CASSPLAGITDTQYF; DNA: TGTGCCAGCAGCCCTCTAGCGGGGATCACAGATACGCAGTATTTT
size: NA; D: NA; J: TRBJ1-5; V: TRBV6-1; CDR3: CASRHRGNQPQHF; DNA: TGTGCCAGTCGACACAGGGGCAATCAGCCCCAGCATTTT
size: NA; D: TRBD1; J: TRBJ1-1; V: TRBV30; CDR3: CASWTGTYTEAFF; DNA: TGTGCCTCCTGGACAGGAACCTACACTGAAGCTTTCTTT
size: NA; D: NA; J: TRBJ2-3; V: TRBV19; CDR3: CASSMLRRTDTQYF; DNA: TGTGCCAGTAGTATGCTCCGAAGGACAGATACGCAGTATTTT
size: NA; D: NA; J: TRBJ1-2; V: TRBV18; CDR3: CASSPSLGYTF; DNA: TGTGCCAGCTCACCCTCGTTAGGCTACACCTTC
size: NA; D: TRBD2; J: TRBJ2-5; V: TRBV7-8; CDR3: CASSLLTSGQETQYF; DNA: TGTGCCAGCAGCTTACTGACTAGCGGCCAAGAGACCCAGTACTTC
size: NA; D: TRBD1; J: TRBJ2-2; V: TRBV7-6; CDR3: CASGRDRATGELFF; DNA: TGTGCCAGCGGCCGGGACAGGGCCACCGGGGAGCTGTTTTTT
size: NA; D: TRBD1; J: TRBJ2-2; V: TRBV6-1; CDR3: CASFPRGLTGELFF; DNA: TGTGCCAGCTTCCCCAGGGGGTTGACCGGGGAGCTGTTTTTT
size: NA; D: NA; J: TRBJ2-2; V: TRBV5-1; CDR3: CASSLTGGVGSGELFF; DNA: TGCGCCAGCAGCTTGACCGGCGGGGTCGGTTCCGGGGAGCTGTTTTTT
size: NA; D: NA; J: TRBJ2-7; V: TRBV21-1; CDR3: CASSKGFPGLASSYEQYF; DNA: TGTGCCAGCAGCAAAGGCTTCCCGGGACTAGCGAGCTCCTACGAGCAGTACTTC
size: NA; D: TRBD2; J: TRBJ2-1; V: TRBV6-5; CDR3: CASSFRLAGLGAEQFF; DNA: TGTGCCAGCAGTTTCCGACTAGCGGGATTGGGGGCTGAGCAGTTCTTC
size: NA; D: NA; J: TRBJ1-2; V: TRBV6-6; CDR3: CASMSDRIYGYTF; DNA: TGTGCCAGCATGAGTGACAGGATCTATGGCTACACCTTC
size: NA; D: NA; J: TRBJ2-7; V: TRBV6-5; CDR3: CASSPTGQIPYEQYF; DNA: TGTGCCAGCAGCCCGACAGGTCAGATTCCCTACGAGCAGTACTTC
size: NA; D: NA; J: TRBJ1-1; V: TRBV28; CDR3: CASRMDPYTEAFF; DNA: TGTGCCAGCAGGATGGACCCTTACACTGAAGCTTTCTTT
size: NA; D: NA; J: TRBJ1-4; V: TRBV9; CDR3: CASSQGINEKLFF; DNA: TGTGCCAGCAGCCAGGGGATAAATGAAAAACTGTTTTTT
size: NA; D: TRBD1; J: TRBJ2-7; V: TRBV2; CDR3: CASNGQGRNYEQYF; DNA: TGTGCCAGCAACGGACAGGGACGGAATTACGAGCAGTACTTC
size: once; D: TRBD1; J: TRBJ2-4; V: TRBV29-1; CDR3: CSAPGQGGNIQYF; DNA: TGCAGCGCCCCGGGACAGGGCGGAAACATTCAGTACTTC